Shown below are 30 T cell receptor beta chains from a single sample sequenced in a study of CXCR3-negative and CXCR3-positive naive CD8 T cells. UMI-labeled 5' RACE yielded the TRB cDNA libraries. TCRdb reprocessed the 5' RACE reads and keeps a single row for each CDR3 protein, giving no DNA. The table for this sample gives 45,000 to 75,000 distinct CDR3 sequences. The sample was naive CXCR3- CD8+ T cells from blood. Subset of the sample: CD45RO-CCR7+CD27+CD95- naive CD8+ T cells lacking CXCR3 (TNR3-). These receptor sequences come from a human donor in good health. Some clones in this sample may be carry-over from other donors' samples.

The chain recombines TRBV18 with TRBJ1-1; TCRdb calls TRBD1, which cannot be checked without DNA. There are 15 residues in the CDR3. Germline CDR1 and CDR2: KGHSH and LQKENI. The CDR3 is CASSSMTGVNTEAFF.

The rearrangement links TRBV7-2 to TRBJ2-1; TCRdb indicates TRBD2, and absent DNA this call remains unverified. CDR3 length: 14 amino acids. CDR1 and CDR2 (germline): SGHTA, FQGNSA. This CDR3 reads CASSSEGSHNEQFF. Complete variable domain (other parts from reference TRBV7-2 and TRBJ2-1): GAGVSQSPSNKVTEKGKDVELRCDPISGHTALYWYRQSLGQGLEFLIYFQGNSAPDKSGLPSDRFSAERTGGSVSTLTIQRTQQEDSAVYLCASSSEGSHNEQFFGPGTRLTVL.

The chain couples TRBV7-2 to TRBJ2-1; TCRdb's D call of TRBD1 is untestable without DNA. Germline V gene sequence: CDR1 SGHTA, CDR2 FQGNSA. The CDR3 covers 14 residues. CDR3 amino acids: CASSYTGSGNEQFF. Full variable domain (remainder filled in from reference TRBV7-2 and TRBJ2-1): GAGVSQSPSNKVTEKGKDVELRCDPISGHTALYWYRQSLGQGLEFLIYFQGNSAPDKSGLPSDRFSAERTGGSVSTLTIQRTQQEDSAVYLCASSYTGSGNEQFFGPGTRLTVL.

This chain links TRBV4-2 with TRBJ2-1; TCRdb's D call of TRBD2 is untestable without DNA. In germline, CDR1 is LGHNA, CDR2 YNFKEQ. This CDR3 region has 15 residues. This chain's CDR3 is CASSQVSGGANEQFF.

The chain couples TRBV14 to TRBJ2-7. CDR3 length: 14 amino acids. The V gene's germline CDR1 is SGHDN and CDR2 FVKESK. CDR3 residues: CASSLLGAAYEQYF.

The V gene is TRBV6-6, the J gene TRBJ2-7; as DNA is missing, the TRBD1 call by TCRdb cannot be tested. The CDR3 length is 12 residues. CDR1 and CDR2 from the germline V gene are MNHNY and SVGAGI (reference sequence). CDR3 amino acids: CASSYEGTEQYF.

The CDR3 loop is CASSYWGTEAFF. The J gene is TRBJ1-1, the V gene TRBV6-5. Germline V gene sequence: CDR1 MNHEY, CDR2 SVGAGI. The length of the CDR3 is 12 residues.

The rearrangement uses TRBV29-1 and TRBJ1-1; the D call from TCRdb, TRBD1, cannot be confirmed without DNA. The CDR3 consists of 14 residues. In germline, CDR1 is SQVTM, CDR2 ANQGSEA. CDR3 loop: CSVPNPTGGTEAFF.

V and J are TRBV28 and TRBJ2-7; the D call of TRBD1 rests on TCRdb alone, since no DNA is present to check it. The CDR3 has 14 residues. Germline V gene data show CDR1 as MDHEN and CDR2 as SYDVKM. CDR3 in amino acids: CASSLAAGGYEQYF.

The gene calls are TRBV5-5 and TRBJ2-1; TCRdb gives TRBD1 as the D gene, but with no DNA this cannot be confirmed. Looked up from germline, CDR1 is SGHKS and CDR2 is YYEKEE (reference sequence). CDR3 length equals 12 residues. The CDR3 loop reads CASSTTGWEQFF.

CDR3: CASSPGLEIPGEETQYF. This chain uses TRBV7-2 with TRBJ2-5; the TCRdb D gene call, TRBD2, has no DNA to confirm it. The CDR3 loop spans 17 amino acids. CDR1 and CDR2 from the germline V gene are SGHTA and FQGNSA.

The CDR3 sequence is CASSLGLGELFF. The J gene is TRBJ2-2, the V gene TRBV28; TCRdb lists TRBD2, though no DNA is available to test this call. The CDR3 covers 12 residues. Germline CDR1 MDHEN, CDR2 SYDVKM.

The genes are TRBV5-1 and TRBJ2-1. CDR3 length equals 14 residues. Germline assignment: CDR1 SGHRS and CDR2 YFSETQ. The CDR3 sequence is CASSLEGPYNEQFF.

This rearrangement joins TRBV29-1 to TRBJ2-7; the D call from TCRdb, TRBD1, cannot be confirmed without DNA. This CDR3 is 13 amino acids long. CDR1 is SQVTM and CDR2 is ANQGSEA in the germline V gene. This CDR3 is CSVAGQDSYEQYF.

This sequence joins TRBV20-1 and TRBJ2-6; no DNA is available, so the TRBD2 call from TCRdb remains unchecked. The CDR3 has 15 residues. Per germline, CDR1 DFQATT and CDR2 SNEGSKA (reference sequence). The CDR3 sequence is CSAKYGGSGANVLTF.

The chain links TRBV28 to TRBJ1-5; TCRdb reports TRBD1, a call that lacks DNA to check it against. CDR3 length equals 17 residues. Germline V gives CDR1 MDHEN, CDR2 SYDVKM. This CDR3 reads CASSLFGPTGSNQPQHF.

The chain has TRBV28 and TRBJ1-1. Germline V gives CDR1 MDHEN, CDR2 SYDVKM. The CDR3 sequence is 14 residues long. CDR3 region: CASSLLALAGEAFF.

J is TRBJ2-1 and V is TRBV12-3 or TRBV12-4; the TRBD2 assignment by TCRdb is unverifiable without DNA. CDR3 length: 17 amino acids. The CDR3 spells CASSPLAGGPMGNEQFF.

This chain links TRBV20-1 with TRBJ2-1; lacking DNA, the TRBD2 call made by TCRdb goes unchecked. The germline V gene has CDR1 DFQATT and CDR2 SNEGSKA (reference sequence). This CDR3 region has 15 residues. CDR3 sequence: CSARDPHLVDKGQFF.

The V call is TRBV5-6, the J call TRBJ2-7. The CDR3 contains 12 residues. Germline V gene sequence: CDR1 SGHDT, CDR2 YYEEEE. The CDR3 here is CASMAANYEQYF.

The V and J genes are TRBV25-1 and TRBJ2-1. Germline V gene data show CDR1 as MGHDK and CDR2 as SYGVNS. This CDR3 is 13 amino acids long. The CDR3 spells CASTDIGYNEQFF.

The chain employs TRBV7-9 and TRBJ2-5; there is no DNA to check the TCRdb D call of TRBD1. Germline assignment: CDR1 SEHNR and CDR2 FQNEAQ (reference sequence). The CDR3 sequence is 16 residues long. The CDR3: CASSPRRSGAQETQYF.

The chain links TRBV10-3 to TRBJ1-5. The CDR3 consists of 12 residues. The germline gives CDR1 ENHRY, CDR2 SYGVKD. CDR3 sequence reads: CATQDPNQPQHF.

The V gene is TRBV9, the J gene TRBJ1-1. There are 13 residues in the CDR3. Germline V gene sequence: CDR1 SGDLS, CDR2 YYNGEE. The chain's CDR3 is CASSVGVVGEAFF. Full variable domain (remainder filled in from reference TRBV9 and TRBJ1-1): DSGVTQTPKHLITATGQRVTLRCSPRSGDLSVYWYQQSLDQGLQFLIQYYNGEERAKGNILERFSAQQFPDLHSELNLSSLELGDSALYFCASSVGVVGEAFFGQGTRLTVV.

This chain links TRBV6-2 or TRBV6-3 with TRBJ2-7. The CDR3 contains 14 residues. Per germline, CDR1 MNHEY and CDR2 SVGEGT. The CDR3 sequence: CASSPVQGPYEQYF.

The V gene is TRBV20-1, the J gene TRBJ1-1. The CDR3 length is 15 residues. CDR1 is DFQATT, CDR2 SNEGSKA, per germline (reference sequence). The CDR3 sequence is CSARDLFHTNTEAFF.

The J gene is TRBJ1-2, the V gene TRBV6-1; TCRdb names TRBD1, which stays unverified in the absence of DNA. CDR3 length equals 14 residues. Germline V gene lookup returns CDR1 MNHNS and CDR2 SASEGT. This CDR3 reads CASSVAQVNYGYTF.

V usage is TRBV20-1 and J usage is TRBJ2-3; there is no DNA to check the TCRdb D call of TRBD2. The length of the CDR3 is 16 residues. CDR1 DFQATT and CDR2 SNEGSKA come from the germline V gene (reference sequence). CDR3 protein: CSARVIAGATARTQYF.

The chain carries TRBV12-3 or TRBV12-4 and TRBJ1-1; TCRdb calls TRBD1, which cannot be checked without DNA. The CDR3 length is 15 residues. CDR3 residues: CASTLGWGWNTEAFF.

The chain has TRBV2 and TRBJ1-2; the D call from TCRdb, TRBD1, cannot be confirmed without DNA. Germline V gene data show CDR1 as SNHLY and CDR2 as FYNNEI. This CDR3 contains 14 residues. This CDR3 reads CASSDGTGIYGYTF.